The 8 T cell receptor beta chains listed next were all sequenced from one sample in a study of chemoradiotherapy in HPV16-positive cancers. Sequencing used immunoSEQ multiplex PCR; TCRdb keeps in-frame clones, though not all of them. The sample consists of several thousand clones, around 85% of them appearing once. This material consisted of blood, taken from a patient who underwent chemoradiotherapy. Receptors were obtained from a human donor with HPV-associated anogenital cancer.

The chain links TRBV6-1 to TRBJ1-2, with 7 bases aligning to TRBD1. Looked up from germline, CDR1 is MNHNS and CDR2 is SASEGT. The CDR3 length is 16 residues. The V segment lost 3 bases and the J segment 4 bases; nucleotides outside the gene matches: 11. CDR3 region: CASSERAGTEGYGYTF. DNA for the CDR3: TGTGCCAGCAGTGAGAGAGCCGGGACAGAGGGCTATGGCTACACCTTC.

The CDR3 is CASRTYEQYF. The DNA of the CDR3 is TGTGCCAGCAGAACCTACGAGCAGTACTTC. The J gene is TRBJ2-7, the V gene TRBV2; D unresolved. Trimming stripped 6 bases from V and 2 bases from J, with 2 bases between. The germline V gene has CDR1 SNHLY and CDR2 FYNNEI. The CDR3 is made up of 10 amino acids.

V usage is TRBV7-9 and J usage is TRBJ2-5, with 7 positions matching TRBD2. The junction had 5 bases not matched to a gene; V was cut back by 2 bases and J by 5 bases. Germline CDR1 SEHNR, CDR2 FQNEAQ (reference sequence). The CDR3 is 14 amino acids. In DNA, the CDR3 is TGTGCCAGCAGCTTACCTCTAGCGGAGGAGACCCAGTACTTC. It translates to CASSLPLAEETQYF.

The genes are TRBV7-6 and TRBJ2-3; possibly TRBD2 for D (6 bases). V dropped 1 base and J dropped 2 bases, with 10 bases sitting between them. This CDR3 region has 15 residues. Germline values: CDR1 SGHVS, CDR2 FNYEAQ. CDR3 in amino acids: CASSLGWGVTDTQYF. The CDR3 DNA reads TGTGCCAGCAGCTTAGGATGGGGGGTCACAGATACGCAGTATTTT.

This chain uses TRBV5-1 with TRBJ1-2, with TRBD1 as a possible D gene (6 bases). Germline V gene data show CDR1 as SGHRS and CDR2 as YFSETQ. This CDR3 spans 14 amino acids. V lost 4 bases and J lost 6, with 16 bases in between. CDR3 sequence (DNA): TGCGCCAGCAGCCTCCCAACGGGGACACATGGCTACACCTTC. Its translation: CASSLPTGTHGYTF.

V is TRBV5-1 and J is TRBJ2-1; 7 bases are shared with TRBD1. V lost 4 bases to trimming and J lost 10 bases; unmatched junction nucleotides: 14. The germline V gene encodes CDR1 SGHRS and CDR2 YFSETQ. The CDR3 totals 15 residues. In DNA form, the CDR3 reads TGCGCCAGCAGCCAATTAATTGGAAGGGGGCAGGAGCAGTTCTTC. Residues: CASSQLIGRGQEQFF.

The chain carries TRBV7-8 and TRBJ2-1, with 7 bases that match TRBD2. Germline loops: CDR1 SGHVS, CDR2 FQNEAQ. V shed 2 bases and J 8 bases; nucleotides not matched to a gene: 9. There are 15 residues in the CDR3. CDR3 DNA: TGTGCCAGCAGCTTATGGGGGGGAACTACGGATGAGCAGTTCTTC. This codes for CASSLWGGTTDEQFF.

The gene calls are TRBV13 and TRBJ2-3; the D gene could be TRBD1 or TRBD2 (6 bases each). V was cut by 6 bases and J by 4 bases, with 17 bases left in between. The CDR3 spans 15 residues. The germline V gene encodes CDR1 PRHDT and CDR2 FYEKMQ (reference sequence). The CDR3 spells CASSRDRRGSDTQYF. CDR3 DNA: TGTGCCAGCAGTCGGGATAGGAGGGGGTCAGATACGCAGTATTTT. The full variable domain, completed using reference TRBV13 and TRBJ2-3, is AAGVIQSPRHLIKEKRETATLKCYPIPRHDTVYWYQQGPGQDPQFLISFYEKMQSDKGSIPDRFSAQQFSDYHSELNMSSLELGDSALYFCASSRDRRGSDTQYFGPGTRLTVL.